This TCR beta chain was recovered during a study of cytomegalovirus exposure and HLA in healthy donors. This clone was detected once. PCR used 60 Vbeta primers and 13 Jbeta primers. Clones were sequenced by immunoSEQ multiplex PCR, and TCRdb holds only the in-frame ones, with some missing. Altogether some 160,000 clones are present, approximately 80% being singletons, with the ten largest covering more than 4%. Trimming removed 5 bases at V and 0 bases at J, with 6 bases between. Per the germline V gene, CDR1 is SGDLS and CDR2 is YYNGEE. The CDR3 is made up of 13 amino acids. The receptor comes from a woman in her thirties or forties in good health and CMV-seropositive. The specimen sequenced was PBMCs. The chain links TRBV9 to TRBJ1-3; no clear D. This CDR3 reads CASRPSSGNTIYF. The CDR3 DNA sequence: TGTGCCAGCAGACCCAGCTCTGGAAACACCATATATTTT.